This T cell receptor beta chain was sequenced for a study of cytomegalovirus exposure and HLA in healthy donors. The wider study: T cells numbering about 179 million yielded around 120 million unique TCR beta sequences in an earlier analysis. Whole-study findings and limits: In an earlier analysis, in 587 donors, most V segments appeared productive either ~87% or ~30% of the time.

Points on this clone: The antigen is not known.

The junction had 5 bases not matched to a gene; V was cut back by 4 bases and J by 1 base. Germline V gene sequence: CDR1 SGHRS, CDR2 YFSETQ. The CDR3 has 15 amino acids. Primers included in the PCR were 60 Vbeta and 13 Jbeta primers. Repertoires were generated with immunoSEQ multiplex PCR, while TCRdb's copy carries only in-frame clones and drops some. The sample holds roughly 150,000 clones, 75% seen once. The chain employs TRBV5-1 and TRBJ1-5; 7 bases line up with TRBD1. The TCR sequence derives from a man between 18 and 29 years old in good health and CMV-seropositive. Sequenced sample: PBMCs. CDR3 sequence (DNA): TGCGCCAGCAGCCCGGGACAGAGAAGCAATCAGCCCCAGCATTTT. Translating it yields CASSPGQRSNQPQHF.